This TCR beta chain was identified in a study of T cells in Graves' hyperthyroidism and ophthalmopathy. General study results and limits: Researchers report that a 13 V-J model separated ophthalmopathy from stable hyperthyroidism.

Around 10 ml fresh peripheral blood yielded the PBMCs. Amplified regions were TCR beta CDR3 sequences from RNA transcripts. TCR CDR3 regions were first amplified by RT-PCR with HTBI primers. TCRdb analysed the multiplex PCR reads with MiXCR anew, one entry per CDR3 protein. The sample lists hundreds of thousands of distinct CDR3 sequences; over 35% were seen once. On this clonotype: What it recognizes is unknown.

CDR3 length equals 14 residues. Germline V gene data show CDR1 as DFQATT and CDR2 as SNEGSKA (reference sequence). The J segment lost 7 bases and the V segment lost 5 bases, leaving 13 bases of the junction unmatched. The V gene is TRBV20-1, the J gene TRBJ2-7; TRBD1 agrees at 8 bases. The sequenced material came from blood. The receptor's source is a man younger than 35 with Graves' hyperthyroidism. The CDR3 loop reads CSAGGQVPLREQYF. Written as DNA, the CDR3 is TGCAGTGCTGGGGGACAGGTCCCGCTTCGGGAGCAGTACTTC.